What follows is one T cell receptor beta chain and its context. Its target is unknown. This sample was taken from a study of graft-versus-host responses after intestinal transplantation. Profiled with immunoSEQ multiplex PCR; TCRdb holds only in-frame clones, not every one. Of over 100,000 clones listed, 85% to 95% are singletons. Germline CDR1 reads MDHEN; CDR2 reads SYDVKM. The CDR3 loop spans 13 amino acids. The trim removed 6 bases at V and 4 bases at J, leaving 4 bases unmatched. This receptor was obtained from a human donor who received an intestinal transplant. This specimen consisted of unstimulated CD4+ T cells sorted from spleen or lymph node cells, obtained before intestinal transplant. This chain uses TRBV28 with TRBJ2-7; 9 bases line up with TRBD1. The chain's CDR3 is CASRSGQGYEQYF. As DNA, the CDR3 is TGTGCCAGCAGGTCGGGACAGGGTTACGAGCAGTACTTC. Filled out from reference TRBV28 and TRBJ2-7, the complete variable domain reads DVKVTQSSRYLVKRTGEKVFLECVQDMDHENMFWYRQDPGLGLRLIYFSYDVKMKEKGDIPEGYSVSREKKERFSLILESASTNQTSMYLCASRSGQGYEQYFGPGTRLTVT.